This TCR beta chain is from a study of T cells in tumors after PD-1 blockade. Study-level information: No patient had prior checkpoint blockade, systemic immunosuppression, or radiotherapy within 4 weeks. Some patients also took daily vismodegib 150 mg during anti-PD-1 treatment.

Data came from immunoSEQ multiplex PCR; TCRdb stores just in-frame clones and leaves some out. Among 20,000 to 25,000 clones listed, 78% were seen once. This CDR3 is built from 13 residues. In germline, CDR1 is SGHTA, CDR2 FQGNSA. V shed 3 bases and J 8 bases; nucleotides not matched to a gene: 6. The receptor was isolated from a human donor with basal cell carcinoma. J is TRBJ1-2 and V is TRBV7-2, with 7 bases aligning to TRBD1. Source: PBMCs, taken before anti-PD-1 treatment. The CDR3 DNA reads TGTGCCAGCAGCTTTAGGCAGGGGGACGGCTACACCTTC. Protein: CASSFRQGDGYTF.